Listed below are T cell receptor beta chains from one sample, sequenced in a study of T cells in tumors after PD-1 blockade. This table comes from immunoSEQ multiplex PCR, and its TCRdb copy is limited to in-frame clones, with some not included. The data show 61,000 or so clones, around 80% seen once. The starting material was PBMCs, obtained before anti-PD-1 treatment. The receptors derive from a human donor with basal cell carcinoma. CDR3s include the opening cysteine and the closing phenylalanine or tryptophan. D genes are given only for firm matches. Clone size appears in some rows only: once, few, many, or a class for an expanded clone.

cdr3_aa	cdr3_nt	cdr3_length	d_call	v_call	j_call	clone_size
CASSAPLRRNTEAFF	TGTGCCAGTAGCGCCCCCTTAAGAAGAAACACTGAAGCTTTCTTT	15	NA	TRBV19	TRBJ1-1	NA
CASSPLGTGGPGANVLTF	TGTGCCAGTAGTCCCCTTGGGACAGGGGGCCCCGGGGCCAACGTCCTGACTTTC	18	TRBD1	TRBV19	TRBJ2-6	NA
CASSPRGSGLGETQYF	TGTGCCAGCAGCCCTCGTGGCTCGGGGTTAGGGGAGACCCAGTACTTC	16	NA	TRBV9	TRBJ2-5	few
CASSPRHTGELFF	TGTGCCAGCAGCCCCCGACACACCGGGGAGCTGTTTTTT	13	NA	TRBV9	TRBJ2-2	NA
CASTSPPGQGTGELFF	TGTGCCAGTACCTCCCCTCCGGGACAGGGAACCGGGGAGCTGTTTTTT	16	TRBD1	TRBV19	TRBJ2-2	NA
CASSHWQSGNQPQHF	TGCGCCAGCAGTCATTGGCAGTCGGGCAATCAGCCCCAGCATTTT	15	NA	TRBV23-1	TRBJ1-5	NA
CASSIETGPRQPQHF	TGTGCCAGTAGTATAGAGACAGGGCCTCGTCAGCCCCAGCATTTT	15	TRBD1	TRBV19	TRBJ1-5	NA
CAWSVTVSSGNTIYF	TGTGCCTGGAGTGTGACAGTCAGCTCTGGAAACACCATATATTTT	15	NA	TRBV30	TRBJ1-3	NA
CASSDIGLWRDFNEKLFF	TGTGCCAGCAGTGATATAGGGTTATGGAGGGACTTTAATGAAAAACTGTTTTTT	18	NA	TRBV6-4	TRBJ1-4	NA
CASSYDGSGNTIYF	TGTGCCAGCAGTTACGATGGCTCTGGAAACACCATATATTTT	14	NA	TRBV6-5	TRBJ1-3	NA
CASSYGGGNSGNTIYF	TGTGCCAGCAGTTACGGAGGCGGAAACTCTGGAAACACCATATATTTT	16	NA	TRBV6-5	TRBJ1-3	once
CASSPRQEMNTEAFF	TGTGCCAGCAGCCCCCGGCAGGAAATGAACACTGAAGCTTTCTTT	15	NA	TRBV13	TRBJ1-1	few
CASSSRGSSEKLFF	TGCGCCAGCAGCTCAAGAGGTTCCAGCGAAAAACTGTTTTTT	14	NA	TRBV5-1	TRBJ1-4	NA
CASSPRGVSGLYEQYF	TGTGCCAGCAGCCCTAGGGGGGTTAGCGGACTTTACGAGCAGTACTTC	16	NA	TRBV2	TRBJ2-7	NA
CASSLDSTDTQYF	TGTGCCAGCAGCTTGGACAGCACAGATACGCAGTATTTT	13	NA	TRBV11-3	TRBJ2-3	NA
CASSIVGASEQYF	TGTGCCAGTAGTATAGTTGGGGCCTCCGAGCAGTACTTC	13	NA	TRBV19	TRBJ2-7	once
CSASNAAEQYF	TGCAGTGCTAGTAACGCCGCCGAGCAGTACTTC	11	NA	TRBV20-1	TRBJ2-7	once
CSVMTLNTEAFF	TGCAGCGTTATGACACTGAACACTGAAGCTTTCTTT	12	NA	TRBV29-1	TRBJ1-1	NA
CSVEGINSSYEQYF	TGCAGCGTTGAAGGGATAAATAGCTCCTACGAGCAGTACTTC	14	NA	TRBV29-1	TRBJ2-7	NA
CASSFRQGAYNEQFF	TGTGCCAGCAGCTTCCGACAGGGGGCCTACAATGAGCAGTTCTTC	15	TRBD1	TRBV7-3	TRBJ2-1	few
CASSQDFLRNTIYF	TGTGCCAGCAGCCAGGATTTTTTGAGAAACACCATATATTTT	14	NA	TRBV7-9	TRBJ1-3	few
CASSQDQPPQVSSYNEQFF	TGTGCCAGCAGCCAAGATCAACCCCCGCAGGTGAGCTCCTACAATGAGCAGTTCTTC	19	NA	TRBV3-1/TRBV3-2	TRBJ2-1	NA
CASSDGYEQYF	TGTGCCAGCAGTGACGGCTACGAGCAGTACTTC	11	NA	TRBV6-1	TRBJ2-7	NA
CASIGTEGDTQYF	TGTGCCAGCATAGGGACAGAGGGTGATACGCAGTATTTT	13	TRBD1	TRBV2	TRBJ2-3	NA
CASSVAVSGGASYNEQFF	TGTGCCAGCAGCGTAGCTGTTAGCGGGGGGGCCTCCTACAATGAGCAGTTCTTC	18	TRBD2	TRBV9	TRBJ2-1	once
CASRETGTESPLHF	TGTGCCAGCAGAGAGACAGGAACGGAGTCACCCCTCCACTTT	14	NA	TRBV2	TRBJ1-6	NA
CASSLGVNTEAFF	TGTGCCAGCAGCTTGGGGGTCAACACTGAAGCTTTCTTT	13	NA	TRBV5-5	TRBJ1-1	once
CASGTGTRVETQYF	TGTGCTAGTGGTACCGGGACTAGAGTTGAGACCCAGTACTTC	14	TRBD2	TRBV12-5	TRBJ2-5	NA
CASSIDHSTNEKLFF	TGTGCCAGTAGTATAGATCACTCGACTAATGAAAAACTGTTTTTT	15	NA	TRBV19	TRBJ1-4	once
CSAYSGGKNEQFF	TGCAGCGCATATAGCGGGGGGAAAAATGAGCAGTTCTTC	13	TRBD2	TRBV29-1	TRBJ2-1	once
CASSQGQTKQETQYF	TGTGCCAGCAGCCAGGGACAGACTAAACAAGAGACCCAGTACTTC	15	TRBD1	TRBV3-1/TRBV3-2	TRBJ2-5	NA
CASSVYNEQFF	TGTGCCAGCAGTGTGTACAATGAGCAGTTCTTC	11	NA	TRBV2	TRBJ2-1	NA
CASSQDEGTQFF	TGTGCCAGCAGCCAAGATGAGGGTACGCAGTTCTTC	12	NA	TRBV3-1/TRBV3-2	TRBJ2-1	NA
CASSRGLAGATDTQYF	TGCGCCAGCAGCCGAGGACTAGCGGGGGCCACAGATACGCAGTATTTT	16	TRBD2	TRBV4-1	TRBJ2-3	few
CASSYRGGNTEAFF	TGTGCCAGCAGTTACAGAGGGGGGAACACTGAAGCTTTCTTT	14	NA	TRBV6-6	TRBJ1-1	few
CASRTSGVGTDTQYF	TGTGCCAGTCGGACTAGCGGGGTTGGGACAGATACGCAGTATTTT	15	TRBD2	TRBV19	TRBJ2-3	NA
CSVEFRPRETQYF	TGCAGCGTTGAATTTCGCCCTAGGGAGACCCAGTACTTC	13	NA	TRBV29-1	TRBJ2-5	NA
CAWSDQLFPGQGGTFNQPQHF	TGTGCCTGGAGCGACCAATTGTTTCCGGGACAGGGGGGAACTTTCAATCAGCCCCAGCATTTT	21	TRBD1	TRBV30	TRBJ1-5	once
CASKSGSNSNQPQHF	TGTGCCAGCAAATCAGGGTCCAATAGCAATCAGCCCCAGCATTTT	15	NA	TRBV2	TRBJ1-5	NA
CASSLVIIAGGRGEQFF	TGCGCCAGCAGCTTGGTAATAATAGCGGGGGGGCGAGGGGAGCAGTTCTTC	17	TRBD2	TRBV5-1	TRBJ2-1	NA
CASSPGLSDEKLFF	TGTGCCAGCAGCCCGGGACTCAGCGACGAAAAACTGTTTTTT	14	NA	TRBV5-4	TRBJ1-4	NA
CASSERAEQFF	TGTGCCAGCAGTGAACGGGCCGAGCAGTTCTTC	11	NA	TRBV25-1	TRBJ2-1	NA
CASSVTGVNTEAFF	TGTGCCAGCAGCGTGACAGGGGTGAACACTGAAGCTTTCTTT	14	TRBD1	TRBV2	TRBJ1-1	NA
CATRDSFRGTDTQYF	TGTGCCACCCGGGACTCGTTTCGTGGCACAGATACGCAGTATTTT	15	NA	TRBV27	TRBJ2-3	many
CASYGGGTYEQYF	TGTGCCTCCTATGGGGGGGGCACCTACGAGCAGTACTTC	13	NA	TRBV28	TRBJ2-7	NA
CASSVQGLNNEQFF	TGTGCCAGCAGTGTACAGGGGCTAAACAATGAGCAGTTCTTC	14	TRBD1	TRBV6-6	TRBJ2-1	once
CASSSMQGASYEQYF	TGTGCCAGCAGCTCAATGCAGGGGGCCTCCTACGAGCAGTACTTC	15	TRBD1	TRBV7-3	TRBJ2-7	NA
CASSVFGTSGGQSSYNEQFF	TGTGCCAGCAGCGTGTTTGGGACTAGCGGGGGGCAGAGCTCCTACAATGAGCAGTTCTTC	20	TRBD2	TRBV9	TRBJ2-1	NA
CASSPSGSSYEQYF	TGCGCCAGCAGCCCGTCTGGGAGCTCCTACGAGCAGTACTTC	14	NA	TRBV5-1	TRBJ2-7	NA
CASSQSFRRTGQGLFF	TGTGCCAGCAGCCAATCGTTTCGACGGACCGGACAGGGGCTGTTCTTC	16	TRBD1	TRBV16	TRBJ2-1	NA
CASSYAYEQYF	TGTGCCAGCAGTTACGCGTACGAGCAGTACTTC	11	NA	TRBV6-2/TRBV6-3	TRBJ2-7	NA
CASSQDRAREQFF	TGTGCCAGCAGCCAAGACAGGGCCCGGGAGCAGTTCTTC	13	TRBD1	TRBV6-5	TRBJ2-1	NA
CASSLSPDRISGNTIYF	TGTGCCAGCAGCTTAAGCCCCGACAGGATCTCTGGAAACACCATATATTTT	17	NA	TRBV7-2	TRBJ1-3	NA
CASSEALKSQPQHF	TGTGCCAGCAGTGAAGCGCTCAAGAGTCAGCCCCAGCATTTT	14	NA	TRBV2	TRBJ1-5	few